These T cell receptor beta chains were read from a single sample in a study of technical replicates of blood from a handful of donors. Using immunoSEQ multiplex PCR, the repertoire was profiled, and TCRdb retains in-frame clones only, with some absent. Of around 80,000 clones listed, about nine tenths are singletons. The sequencing input was T cells isolated from PBMCs. The origin of the receptors is a human donor in good health. The CDR3 runs from the conserved cysteine through the conserved F or W. The order of the fields is J gene, D gene, V gene, CDR3 DNA, CDR3 protein. D genes are given only for firm matches.

J gene: TRBJ1-3
D gene: .
V gene: TRBV5-4
CDR3 DNA: TGTGCCAGCAGCTTGTTGGGAGAGACTGGAAACACCATATATTTT
CDR3 protein: CASSLLGETGNTIYF

J gene: TRBJ2-5
D gene: .
V gene: TRBV7-9
CDR3 DNA: TGTGCCAGCAGCTTAGCGCGGCAGGGCAGTGAGACCCAGTACTTC
CDR3 protein: CASSLARQGSETQYF

J gene: TRBJ1-3
D gene: .
V gene: TRBV5-1
CDR3 DNA: TGCGCCAGCAGCTTAATTACCTCGGACACCATATATTTT
CDR3 protein: CASSLITSDTIYF

J gene: TRBJ2-1
D gene: TRBD2
V gene: TRBV2
CDR3 DNA: TGTGCCAGCAGTCGCCTGGCGGGAGGAACCGATGAGCAGTTCTTC
CDR3 protein: CASSRLAGGTDEQFF

J gene: TRBJ1-2
D gene: .
V gene: TRBV7-3
CDR3 DNA: TGTGCCAGCAGTTCTTATCAGGTTCAGGGAGGCTACACCTTC
CDR3 protein: CASSSYQVQGGYTF

J gene: TRBJ1-4
D gene: TRBD1
V gene: TRBV15
CDR3 DNA: TGTGCCACCAGCAGAGGCCTACCGGGACAGGGTGAAACTAATGAAAAACTGTTTTTT
CDR3 protein: CATSRGLPGQGETNEKLFF

J gene: TRBJ2-5
D gene: .
V gene: TRBV13
CDR3 DNA: TGTGCCAGCAGCTCCATTGCGGAGTTTGGAGAGACCCAGTACTTC
CDR3 protein: CASSSIAEFGETQYF

J gene: TRBJ2-7
D gene: TRBD1
V gene: TRBV7-3
CDR3 DNA: TGTGCCAGCAGCTCTTTTCAGGGGGCAAACGAGCAGTACTTC
CDR3 protein: CASSSFQGANEQYF

J gene: TRBJ1-1
D gene: TRBD1
V gene: TRBV7-8
CDR3 DNA: TGTGCCAGCAGCGCCGGGACAGGGGCTTGGACTGAAGCTTTCTTT
CDR3 protein: CASSAGTGAWTEAFF

J gene: TRBJ2-2
D gene: .
V gene: TRBV7-3
CDR3 DNA: TGTGCCAGCAGCTTCGGACAGAACACCGGGGAGCTGTTTTTT
CDR3 protein: CASSFGQNTGELFF

J gene: TRBJ2-7
D gene: .
V gene: TRBV9
CDR3 DNA: TGTGCCAGCAGCGTCCCTTCACTCGAGAGCTCCTACGAGCAGTACTTC
CDR3 protein: CASSVPSLESSYEQYF

J gene: TRBJ2-7
D gene: .
V gene: TRBV7-9
CDR3 DNA: TGTGCCAGCAGCTCACCCGAGACTGGGCAGTACTTC
CDR3 protein: CASSSPETGQYF

J gene: TRBJ2-1
D gene: TRBD2
V gene: TRBV15
CDR3 DNA: TGTGCCACCAGCCAAACTAGCGGGAGCTACAATGAGCAGTTCTTC
CDR3 protein: CATSQTSGSYNEQFF

J gene: TRBJ1-1
D gene: .
V gene: TRBV7-8
CDR3 DNA: TGTGCCAGCAGCGTGAACAGGGTGGGAGCTTTCTTT
CDR3 protein: CASSVNRVGAFF

J gene: TRBJ1-1
D gene: .
V gene: TRBV7-9
CDR3 DNA: TGTGCCAGTCATGCGGGGTTTACTGAAGCTTTCTTT
CDR3 protein: CASHAGFTEAFF

J gene: TRBJ2-1
D gene: .
V gene: TRBV19
CDR3 DNA: TGTGCCAGTAGTTTCCGACTAGTCCCCTACAATGAGCAGTTCTTC
CDR3 protein: CASSFRLVPYNEQFF

J gene: TRBJ1-5
D gene: .
V gene: TRBV28
CDR3 DNA: TGTGCCAGCAGTACGTCAGGGCTTAGCGGTTATCAGCCCCAGCATTTT
CDR3 protein: CASSTSGLSGYQPQHF

J gene: TRBJ1-4
D gene: TRBD1
V gene: TRBV27
CDR3 DNA: TGTGCCAGCAGTTTACTATTGGGACAGGGTTATGAAAAACTGTTTTTT
CDR3 protein: CASSLLLGQGYEKLFF

J gene: TRBJ2-1
D gene: .
V gene: TRBV12-5
CDR3 DNA: TGTGCTAGTGGTTTAAGGGGATCCTACAATGAGCAGTTCTTC
CDR3 protein: CASGLRGSYNEQFF

J gene: TRBJ2-2
D gene: TRBD2
V gene: TRBV7-8
CDR3 DNA: TGTGCCAGCAGCTTACCGGGACTAGCGGGGCCAGTCGCCGGGGAGCTGTTTTTT
CDR3 protein: CASSLPGLAGPVAGELFF